The rows below give T cell receptor beta chains drawn from one sample of a study of Ad26.COV2.S vaccination and SARS-CoV-2 variants. This table comes from immunoSEQ multiplex PCR, and its TCRdb copy is limited to in-frame clones, with some not included. The sample holds 400,000 to 500,000 clones, roughly 88% seen once. This material consisted of peripheral blood, taken in a trial of Ad26.COV2.S vaccine versus placebo. The receptor set was obtained from a person between 18 and 65 years old who received the Ad26.COV2.S COVID-19 vaccine or a placebo. The CDR3 runs from the conserved cysteine through the conserved F or W. Fields, in order: V gene, clone size, D gene, J gene, CDR3 DNA, CDR3 protein. A D gene is named only where the DNA matches it firmly. Expanded clones get a size class; other rows say once, few or many, or leave the size out.

>TRBV5-4|few|.|TRBJ2-1
TGTGCCAGCAGCCTCGACCCGAGCTCCTACAATGAGCAGTTCTTC
CASSLDPSSYNEQFF
>TRBV28|.|TRBD1|TRBJ1-5
TGTGCCAGTTCCTTAGGGGGCTTAGATCAGCCCCAGCATTTT
CASSLGGLDQPQHF
>TRBV19|.|TRBD1|TRBJ2-7
TGTGCCAGTAGTAAGGAAGGACAGGGTTCCTACGAGCAGTACTTC
CASSKEGQGSYEQYF
>TRBV2|.|.|TRBJ2-7
TGTGCCAGCAGTGGTATTAGCTCCTACGAGCAGTACTTC
CASSGISSYEQYF
>TRBV27|few|.|TRBJ1-6
TGTGCCAGCAGCCAAAACGCGGGGAACGGCTCACCCCTCCACTTT
CASSQNAGNGSPLHF
>TRBV7-2|.|TRBD1|TRBJ2-3
TGTGCCAGCAGCTCACAGACAGGGGACGTAGATACGCAGTATTTT
CASSSQTGDVDTQYF
>TRBV18|.|TRBD1|TRBJ1-2
TGTGCCAGCTCACGAGGGACAGATTATGGCTACACCTTC
CASSRGTDYGYTF
>TRBV7-3|few|.|TRBJ1-6
TGTGCCAGCAGCTTTGGACGGGCGAATTCACCCCTCCACTTT
CASSFGRANSPLHF
>TRBV19|.|.|TRBJ1-2
TGTGCCAGTAGTTTGTTGGGGTCCGGCTACACCTTC
CASSLLGSGYTF
>TRBV11-2|.|.|TRBJ1-1
TGTGCCAGCAGCTTAGAACGGGCCAGGCAGGAAGCTTTCTTT
CASSLERARQEAFF
>TRBV6-6|few|TRBD1|TRBJ1-4
TGTGCCAGCAGACCCCGACAACAGGGGGCACTTGAAAAACTGTTTTTT
CASRPRQQGALEKLFF
>TRBV3-1/TRBV3-2|.|.|TRBJ2-5
TGTGCCAGCAGCCGGATCAGAGAGACCCAGTACTTC
CASSRIRETQYF
>TRBV6-4|.|TRBD2|TRBJ2-1
TGTGCCAGCAGTGACTCGTGGGGGGGGTCGTACAATGAGCAGTTCTTC
CASSDSWGGSYNEQFF
>TRBV28|.|.|TRBJ2-6
TGTGCCAGCTGGTCTCTTTGGACGCGGAGATCTGGGGCCAACGTCCTGACTTTC
CASWSLWTRRSGANVLTF
>TRBV5-6|.|.|TRBJ2-5
TGTGCCAGCAGCTTGGGAAAAAACCAAGAGACCCAGTACTTC
CASSLGKNQETQYF
>TRBV4-3|.|TRBD2|TRBJ2-2
TGCGCCAGCAGCCAAGATAGAGGAGCGGGGGGGATAAACGGGGAGCTGTTTTTT
CASSQDRGAGGINGELFF
>TRBV24-1|few|.|TRBJ1-4
TGTGCCACCAGTGAAGGGCCGGGGAGTGGAGAAAAACTGTTTTTT
CATSEGPGSGEKLFF
>TRBV29-1|.|.|TRBJ2-7
TGCAGCTCCCCACCTGGCGAGCAGTACTTC
CSSPPGEQYF
>TRBV7-9|.|TRBD2|TRBJ2-7
TGTGCCAGCAGCCCCCGGACTAGCGGGGGGGTGGGTTTGGTCTACGAGCAGTACTTC
CASSPRTSGGVGLVYEQYF
>TRBV27|.|.|TRBJ1-6
TGTGCCAGCAGTTCTACAGGGTTAGGTTCACCCCTCCACTTT
CASSSTGLGSPLHF
>TRBV5-1|.|TRBD1|TRBJ2-7
TGCGCCAGCAGCTTGGGGACAGGGGGCAAGTACGAGCAGTACTTC
CASSLGTGGKYEQYF
>TRBV27|.|.|TRBJ1-1
TGTGCCAGCTCGCGGGACGGTGAAGCTTTCTTT
CASSRDGEAFF
>TRBV30|.|.|TRBJ1-6
TGTGCCTGGAGTTCAAATGGTTCACCCCTCCACTTT
CAWSSNGSPLHF
>TRBV5-1|.|TRBD2|TRBJ2-5
TGCGCCAGCAGCCTCCCGACTAGCGGGGGCCTCCAAGAGACCCAGTACTTC
CASSLPTSGGLQETQYF
>TRBV5-1|few|.|TRBJ2-2
TGCGCCAGCAGCTCCGTCGAATGGAGGGTACCCAAAGAGGAGCTGTTTTTT
CASSSVEWRVPKEELFF
>TRBV29-1|.|TRBD1|TRBJ2-5
TGCAGCGTCCCCGATTACAGGGGCCAAGAGACCCAGTACTTC
CSVPDYRGQETQYF
>TRBV11-2|few|.|TRBJ2-5
TGTGCCAGCAGCTCCGAGACCGGACAGAGACAAGAGACCCAGTACTTC
CASSSETGQRQETQYF
>TRBV29-1|.|TRBD1|TRBJ2-1
TGCAGCGCGACACGACAGGGGTACAATGAGCAGTTCTTC
CSATRQGYNEQFF
>TRBV11-3|few|TRBD2|TRBJ2-3
TGTGCCAGCAGCTCGTACGGGGGGGCCGGCACAGATACGCAGTATTTT
CASSSYGGAGTDTQYF